The rows below give T cell receptor beta chains drawn from one sample of a study of blood T cell repertoires in COVID-19. Produced via immunoSEQ multiplex PCR; TCRdb's table is partial and in-frame only. This table holds 350,000 to 450,000 clones, about 90% found once. Specimen: peripheral blood. The receptors come from a woman in her sixties or seventies with COVID-19, enrolled during active disease. CDR3s include the opening cysteine and the closing phenylalanine or tryptophan. A D gene is named only where the DNA matches it firmly. Size tells how often a clone was seen (once, few, many) or the class of an expanded clone, and some rows leave it out.

TRBJ1-5 NA TRBD1 TRBV4-1 17 TGCGCCAGCAGCCCAGGACAGGGGTTGTATAGCAATCAGCCCCAGCATTTT CASSPGQGLYSNQPQHF
TRBJ2-5 NA NA TRBV3-1/TRBV3-2 12 TGTGCCAGCAGCCCCCGCGGAGAGACCCAGTACTTC CASSPRGETQYF
TRBJ1-2 NA TRBD1 TRBV27 14 TGTGCCAGCAGCCTCGGACAGGGGATAGGTGGCTACACCTTC CASSLGQGIGGYTF
TRBJ1-2 NA NA TRBV7-9 13 TGTGCCGTTCTTAGAGGACAGACCTATGGCTACACCTTC CAVLRGQTYGYTF
TRBJ1-2 NA NA TRBV19 15 TGTGCCAGCACATCAGGGGCCTCTTTACACTATGGCTACACCTTC CASTSGASLHYGYTF
TRBJ2-7 NA NA TRBV5-1 13 TGCGCCAGCAGCTTGGCCAGCTCCTACGAGCAGTACTTC CASSLASSYEQYF
TRBJ1-1 NA NA TRBV7-9 15 TGTGCCAGCAGCTTACGTTTACAGATGAACACTGAAGCTTTCTTT CASSLRLQMNTEAFF
TRBJ1-3 once NA TRBV5-5 15 TGTGCCAGCAGCCCTCCGGGGGGATACGGAAACACCATATATTTT CASSPPGGYGNTIYF
TRBJ2-1 few TRBD2 TRBV29-1 15 TGCAGCGCCCCGGTGGGCGGGGGGCCTTACAATGAGCAGTTCTTC CSAPVGGGPYNEQFF
TRBJ2-1 NA TRBD2 TRBV14 16 TGTGCCAGCAGCTTGGGAGGGATGCTCTCCTACAATGAGCAGTTCTTC CASSLGGMLSYNEQFF
TRBJ2-5 NA TRBD2 TRBV7-7 16 TGTGCTAGCAGCCGTACCGCGACTAGCGGGGGGGAGACCCAGTACTTC CASSRTATSGGETQYF
TRBJ2-7 NA TRBD2 TRBV6-5 15 TGTGCCAGCAGGACAATCGGGACTAGTAACTACGAGCAGTACTTC CASRTIGTSNYEQYF
TRBJ2-1 NA TRBD1 TRBV5-4 16 TGTGCCAGCAGCCTTAGCGGGACAGGGGGCTACAATGAGCAGTTCTTC CASSLSGTGGYNEQFF
TRBJ1-2 few TRBD1 TRBV6-1 15 TGTGCCAGCAGTGAAGATAGGGGGCGCAACTATGGCTACACCTTC CASSEDRGRNYGYTF
TRBJ2-3 NA NA TRBV12-3/TRBV12-4 12 TGTGCCAGCCTAAAAGGGGCAGATACGCAGTATTTT CASLKGADTQYF
TRBJ2-3 NA NA TRBV7-6 14 TGTGCCAGCAGCTTAGAACTTAGCGTTGTTACGCAGTATTTT CASSLELSVVTQYF
TRBJ2-2 NA NA TRBV7-8 17 TGTGCCAGCAGCCCCCGCGGGTGGCAGGGGACCACCGGGGAGCTGTTTTTT CASSPRGWQGTTGELFF
TRBJ1-6 NA NA TRBV9 15 TGTGCCAGCAGCGTAGAGTGGGGGCACAATTCACCCCTCCACTTT CASSVEWGHNSPLHF
TRBJ2-3 NA NA TRBV7-9 14 TGTGCCAGCAGCCCAGGACTCTCCACAGATACGCAGTATTTT CASSPGLSTDTQYF
TRBJ1-4 NA NA TRBV5-1 15 TGCGCCAGCAGCGATACAGGCGCAACTAATGAAAAACTGTTTTTT CASSDTGATNEKLFF
TRBJ2-2 NA TRBD1 TRBV19 13 TGTGCCGCCACGGGACAGTTAACCGGGGAGCTGTTTTTT CAATGQLTGELFF
TRBJ2-1 NA TRBD2 TRBV7-3 17 TGTGCCAGCAGCTTAGCCGCGTGGGCGGGGGGTTACAATGAGCAGTTCTTC CASSLAAWAGGYNEQFF
TRBJ2-2 once TRBD1 TRBV19 17 TGTGCCACCAAAAGAAAGGACAGGGGATTTTCCACCGGGGAGCTGTTTTTT CATKRKDRGFSTGELFF
TRBJ1-4 NA NA TRBV19 15 TGTGCCAGTAGTATAGTTTCAGCAACTAATGAAAAACTGTTTTTT CASSIVSATNEKLFF
TRBJ1-1 NA TRBD1 TRBV27 15 TGTGCCAGCAGTCTTACCGGACAGGGGGCGGGAAGGGCTTTCTTT CASSLTGQGAGRAFF
TRBJ1-2 NA NA TRBV27 17 TGTGCCAGCAGTCCAATTGCCATAGGGGGGGGCGACTATGGCTACACCTTC CASSPIAIGGGDYGYTF
TRBJ1-2 once NA TRBV6-1 13 TGTGCCAGCAGTGACGGCCCGGGTTGGGGCTACACCTTC CASSDGPGWGYTF
TRBJ2-1 NA NA TRBV3-1/TRBV3-2 18 TGTGCCAGCAGCCAAGAAGGGGGTTGGTTAACGCGCTACAATGAGCAGTTCTTC CASSQEGGWLTRYNEQFF
TRBJ2-5 NA TRBD1 TRBV7-2 15 TGTGCCAGCAGCCTTGCCAGGGGGCTCACAGAGACCCAGTACTTC CASSLARGLTETQYF
TRBJ1-1 NA NA TRBV2 13 TGTGCCAGCAAAACGACCCAGGGCACTGAAGCTTTCTTT CASKTTQGTEAFF
TRBJ2-1 once NA TRBV6-1 16 TGTGCCAGCAGTGAAGCTGGGGGGGCCCCCTACAATGAGCAGTTCTTC CASSEAGGAPYNEQFF
TRBJ1-1 NA NA TRBV10-2 13 TGCGCCAGCAGTGATCTAGGACAGCTAGAAGCTTTCTTT CASSDLGQLEAFF
TRBJ2-7 once NA TRBV5-8 11 TGTGCCAGCAGCTCCCGGTACGAGCAGTACTTC CASSSRYEQYF
TRBJ1-1 NA TRBD1 TRBV9 15 TGTGCCAGCAGCGCGGGACAGGGGGGCCACACTGAAGCTTTCTTT CASSAGQGGHTEAFF
TRBJ2-1 few TRBD2 TRBV4-2 13 TGTGCCAGCAGCCAAGGGGGGGGGAATGAGCAGTTCTTC CASSQGGGNEQFF
TRBJ2-7 NA TRBD2 TRBV6-2/TRBV6-3 15 TGTGCCAGCAGTTATAGCGGGGGGTTCTCCTACGAGCAGTACTTC CASSYSGGFSYEQYF
TRBJ2-6 NA TRBD1 TRBV19 18 TGTGCCAGTAGAAGACAGGGGGCTCTGGTCTCTGGGGCCAACGTCCTGACTTTC CASRRQGALVSGANVLTF
TRBJ2-1 NA NA TRBV4-2 13 TGTGCCAGCAGCCAACTTCGGTACAATGAGCAGTTCTTC CASSQLRYNEQFF
TRBJ2-3 NA NA TRBV3-1/TRBV3-2 16 TGTGCCAGCAGCCCTACTCCGGCCGGGGGTCAAGATACGCAGTATTTT CASSPTPAGGQDTQYF
TRBJ2-1 NA NA TRBV7-9 13 TGTGCCAGCAGCTTGGTCGCGGGACGTGAGCAGTTCTTC CASSLVAGREQFF
TRBJ1-1 NA NA TRBV18 16 TGTGCCAGCTCACCCGCAGGGACAAGGTCGGTCGGTGAAGCTTTCTTT CASSPAGTRSVGEAFF
TRBJ1-2 NA NA TRBV19 13 TGTGCCAGTAGTCCCTCAGGGTTCGGGGGCTACACCTTC CASSPSGFGGYTF
TRBJ2-1 NA TRBD2 TRBV7-9 17 TGTGCCAGCAGCTTACAGACTAGCGGGGGGGTATACAATGAGCAGTTCTTC CASSLQTSGGVYNEQFF
TRBJ1-2 NA TRBD1 TRBV25-1 14 TGTGCCAGCAGCCGGACAGGGGGTAACTATGGCTACACCTTC CASSRTGGNYGYTF
TRBJ2-3 NA TRBD2 TRBV6-5 15 TGTGCCAGCAGTTACGCGGGGGGGCGGACAGATACGCAGTATTTT CASSYAGGRTDTQYF
TRBJ1-1 NA TRBD1 TRBV6-5 14 TGTGCCAGCAGTTATGACAGGGGGCGGGCTGAAGCTTTCTTT CASSYDRGRAEAFF
TRBJ2-1 NA NA TRBV29-1 13 TGCAGCGTTCTAAGAAACCAGGGCAATGAGCAGTTCTTC CSVLRNQGNEQFF
TRBJ1-5 NA TRBD1 TRBV5-5 15 TGTGCCAGCAGCTTGGTAGGGGGCCGCAATCAGCCCCAGCATTTT CASSLVGGRNQPQHF
TRBJ1-5 NA TRBD1 TRBV7-8 14 TGTGCCAGCAGCCTGGACAGGGCGAATCAGCCCCAGCATTTT CASSLDRANQPQHF
TRBJ1-1 NA TRBD1 TRBV19 13 TGTGCCAGTAGGGACAGGGGGCCAACTGAAGCTTTCTTT CASRDRGPTEAFF
TRBJ1-1 NA TRBD1 TRBV5-8 17 TGTGCCAGCAGCCACGTGGGACAGGGGGCTTCGCGGGGTGAAGCTTTCTTT CASSHVGQGASRGEAFF
TRBJ1-2 NA TRBD1 TRBV7-2 15 TGTGCCAGCAGCCCGCGGACAGGGTGGGACTATGGCTACACCTTC CASSPRTGWDYGYTF
TRBJ2-4 NA NA TRBV5-1 15 TGCGCCAGCAGCTTGGCGGCCTACGAAGGGAGTATTCAGTACTTC CASSLAAYEGSIQYF